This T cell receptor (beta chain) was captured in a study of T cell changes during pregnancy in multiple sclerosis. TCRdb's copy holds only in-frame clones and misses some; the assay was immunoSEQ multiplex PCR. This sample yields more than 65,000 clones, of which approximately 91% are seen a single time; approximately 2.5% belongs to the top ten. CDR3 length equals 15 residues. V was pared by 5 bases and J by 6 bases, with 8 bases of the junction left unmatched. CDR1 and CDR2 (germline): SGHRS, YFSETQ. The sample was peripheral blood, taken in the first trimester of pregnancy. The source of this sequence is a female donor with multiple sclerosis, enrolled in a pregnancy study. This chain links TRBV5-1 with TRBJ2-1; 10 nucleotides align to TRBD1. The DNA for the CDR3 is TGCGCCAGCAGGGAAACGGGACAGGGGACCAATGAGCAGTTCTTC. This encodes CASRETGQGTNEQFF.